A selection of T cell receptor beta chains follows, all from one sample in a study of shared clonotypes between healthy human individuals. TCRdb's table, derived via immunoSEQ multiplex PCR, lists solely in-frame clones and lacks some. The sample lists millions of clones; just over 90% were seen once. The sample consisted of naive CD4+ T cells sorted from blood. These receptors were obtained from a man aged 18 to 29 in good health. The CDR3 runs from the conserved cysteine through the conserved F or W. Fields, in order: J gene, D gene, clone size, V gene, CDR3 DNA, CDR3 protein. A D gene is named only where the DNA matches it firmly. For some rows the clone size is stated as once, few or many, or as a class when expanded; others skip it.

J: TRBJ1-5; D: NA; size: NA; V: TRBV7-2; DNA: TGTGCCAGCAGCTTAGGAAGGCAGGGAGGCCAGCCCCAGCATTTT; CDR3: CASSLGRQGGQPQHF
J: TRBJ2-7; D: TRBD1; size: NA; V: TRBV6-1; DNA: TGTGCCAGCAAACTGGACAGGAGCTCCTACGAGCAGTACTTC; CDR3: CASKLDRSSYEQYF
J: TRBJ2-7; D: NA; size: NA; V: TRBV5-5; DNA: TGTGCCAGCAGCTTAACTTTGGGACCCCAGAGCTACGAGCAGTACTTC; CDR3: CASSLTLGPQSYEQYF
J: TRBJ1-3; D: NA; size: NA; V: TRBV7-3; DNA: TGTGCCAGCAGCGAGGGACCGACGGGAAACACCATATATTTT; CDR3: CASSEGPTGNTIYF
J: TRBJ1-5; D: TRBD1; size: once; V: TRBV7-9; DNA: TGTGCCAGCAGCCGTTCAGGGGGAGGTTTCTATCAGCCCCAGCATTTT; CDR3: CASSRSGGGFYQPQHF
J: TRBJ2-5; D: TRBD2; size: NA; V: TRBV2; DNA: TGTGCCAGCAGTGAAGGCTTGACTAGCAAGACCCAGTACTTC; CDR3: CASSEGLTSKTQYF
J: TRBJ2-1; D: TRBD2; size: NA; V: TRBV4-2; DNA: TGTGCCAGCAGCCACTGGACTAGCGGGAGTGGGAATGAGCAGTTCTTC; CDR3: CASSHWTSGSGNEQFF
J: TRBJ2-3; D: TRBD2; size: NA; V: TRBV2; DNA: TGTGCCAGCAGTGGACCGGCGGGGGGGACGCAGTATTTT; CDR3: CASSGPAGGTQYF
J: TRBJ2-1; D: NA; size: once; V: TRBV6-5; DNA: TGTGCCAGCAGTCCCGGGAGCGAGCAGTTCTTC; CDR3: CASSPGSEQFF
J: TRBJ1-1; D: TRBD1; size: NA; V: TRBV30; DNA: TGTGCCTGGAGAGGACAGGGGAACGCTGAAGCTTTCTTT; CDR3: CAWRGQGNAEAFF
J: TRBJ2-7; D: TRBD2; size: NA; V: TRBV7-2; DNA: TGTGCCAGCAGCTTGGGGCTAGCGGGGCTCTACGAGCAGTACTTC; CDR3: CASSLGLAGLYEQYF
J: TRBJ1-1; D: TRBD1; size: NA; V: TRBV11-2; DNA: TGTGCCAGCAGCTCGGGGACAGGGGAAGGGGGTAGTCGGATCTTT; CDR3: CASSSGTGEGGSRIF
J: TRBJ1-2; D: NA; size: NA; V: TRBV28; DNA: TGTGCCAGCAGTTTTGCGGACGATCGGGTTAACTATGGCTACACCTTC; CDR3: CASSFADDRVNYGYTF
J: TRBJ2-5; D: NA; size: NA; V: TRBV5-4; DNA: TGTGCCAGCAGGCCGACAGTCCAAGAGACCCAGTACTTC; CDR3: CASRPTVQETQYF
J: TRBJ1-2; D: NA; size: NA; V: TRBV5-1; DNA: TGCGCCAGCAGCCTGGGACTCGGAGGGGTTGGCTACACCTTC; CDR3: CASSLGLGGVGYTF
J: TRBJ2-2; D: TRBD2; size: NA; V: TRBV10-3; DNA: TGTGCCATCTGGTCCGAACCCGGCGGGAGGCTGGACACCGGGGAGCTGTTTTTT; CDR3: CAIWSEPGGRLDTGELFF
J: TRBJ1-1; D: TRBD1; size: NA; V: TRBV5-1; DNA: TGCGCCAGCAGAAGTCAGGGGGACCACACTGAAGCTTTCTTT; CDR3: CASRSQGDHTEAFF
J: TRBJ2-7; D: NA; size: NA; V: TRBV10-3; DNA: TGTGCCATCAGTGAAATGGACAGTTCAAGCTCCTACGAGCAGTACTTC; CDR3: CAISEMDSSSSYEQYF
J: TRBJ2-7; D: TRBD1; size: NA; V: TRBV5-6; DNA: TGTGCCAGCAGCCGGGACAGTAGGGACGAGCAGTACTTC; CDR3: CASSRDSRDEQYF
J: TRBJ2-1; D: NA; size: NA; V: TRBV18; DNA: TGTGCCAGCTCACCCGACAGAGAACAGGGAGATGAGCAGTTCTTC; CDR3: CASSPDREQGDEQFF
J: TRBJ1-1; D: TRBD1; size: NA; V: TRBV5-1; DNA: TGCGCCAGCAGCTTGGTGGGACAGGGTGACACTGAAGCTTTCTTT; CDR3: CASSLVGQGDTEAFF
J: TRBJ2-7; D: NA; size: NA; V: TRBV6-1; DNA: TGTGCCAGCAGTGAAGCGGTCCGTCACGCAGGGCTCTACGAGCAGTACTTC; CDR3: CASSEAVRHAGLYEQYF
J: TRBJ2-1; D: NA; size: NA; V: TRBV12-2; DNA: TGTGCAAGTCGCCCTTCCCATGGGAAGCGGTCCTACAATGAGCAGTTCTTC; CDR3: CASRPSHGKRSYNEQFF
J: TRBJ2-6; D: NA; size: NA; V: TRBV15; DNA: TGTGCCACCAGCCCTTTTGGGGCCAACGTCCTGACTTTC; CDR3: CATSPFGANVLTF
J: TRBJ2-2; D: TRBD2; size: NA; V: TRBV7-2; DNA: TGTGCCAGCAGCCCGAGGACTAGCGGGATAACCGGGGAGCTGTTTTTT; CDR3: CASSPRTSGITGELFF
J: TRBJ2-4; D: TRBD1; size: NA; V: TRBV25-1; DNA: TGTGCCAGCAGTCAGTCCGGGACAGGGGCCGAGGACATTCAGTACTTC; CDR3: CASSQSGTGAEDIQYF
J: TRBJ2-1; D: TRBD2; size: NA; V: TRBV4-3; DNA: TGCGCCAGCAGCCAAGTGGTACTAGCGGGGCTCGTCGGTGAGCAGTTCTTC; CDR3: CASSQVVLAGLVGEQFF
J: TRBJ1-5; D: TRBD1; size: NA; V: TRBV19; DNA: TGTGCCAGTAGTAGGGCTAGAGACAGGGATCGCCAGCCCCAGCATTTT; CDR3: CASSRARDRDRQPQHF
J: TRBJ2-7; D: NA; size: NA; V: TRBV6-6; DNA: TGTGCCAGCAGCTATCTCCGACAGGCCTACGAGCAGTACTTC; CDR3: CASSYLRQAYEQYF
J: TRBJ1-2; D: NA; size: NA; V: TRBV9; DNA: TGTGCCAGCAGCCCGATACTTCCAGGGTATGGCTACACCTTC; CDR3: CASSPILPGYGYTF
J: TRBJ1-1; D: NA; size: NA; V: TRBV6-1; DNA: TGTGCCAGCAGTTCCAATCTAGGCATGAACACTGAAGCTTTCTTT; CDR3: CASSSNLGMNTEAFF
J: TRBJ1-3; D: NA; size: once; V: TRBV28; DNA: TGTGCCAGCAGAAAAACTACAAGCTCTGGAAACACCATATATTTT; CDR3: CASRKTTSSGNTIYF
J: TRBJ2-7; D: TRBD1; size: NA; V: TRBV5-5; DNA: TGTGCCAGCAGCTCTCCCACCTTACCGGGACAGGGAACCTACGAGCAGTACTTC; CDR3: CASSSPTLPGQGTYEQYF
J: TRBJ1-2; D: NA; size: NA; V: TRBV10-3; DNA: TGTGCCATCAGTGATAAAACCGGGACGGCTTATGGCTACACCTTC; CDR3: CAISDKTGTAYGYTF
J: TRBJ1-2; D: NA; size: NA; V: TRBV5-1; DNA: TGCGCCAGCAGCTTGTCGATCGGGGGTAGTAACTATGGCTACACCTTC; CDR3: CASSLSIGGSNYGYTF
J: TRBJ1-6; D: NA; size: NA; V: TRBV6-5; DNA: TGTGCCAGCAGCGCCGGGACATTCAATTCACCCCTCCACTTT; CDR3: CASSAGTFNSPLHF
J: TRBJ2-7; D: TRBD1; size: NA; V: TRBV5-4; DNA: TGTGCCAGCAGCTTCGGGACAGGTTTTCTCTACGAGCAGTACTTC; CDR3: CASSFGTGFLYEQYF
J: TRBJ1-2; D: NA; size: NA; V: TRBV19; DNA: TGTGCCAGTAGTTCAGGTTGGGGGACAACTGCCAACTATGGCTACACCTTC; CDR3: CASSSGWGTTANYGYTF
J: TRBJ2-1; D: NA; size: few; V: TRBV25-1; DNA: TGTGCCAGCAGTGAATCAGGGCGCCTTTTCAATGAGCAGTTCTTC; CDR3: CASSESGRLFNEQFF
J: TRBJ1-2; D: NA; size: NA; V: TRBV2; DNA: TGTGCCAGCAGTGGGAGCTATGGCTACACCTTC; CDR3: CASSGSYGYTF
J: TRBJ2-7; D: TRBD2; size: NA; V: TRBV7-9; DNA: TGTGCCAGCAGCTTAGGGACTAGCGGGAGCAGGAACGAGCAGTACTTC; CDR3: CASSLGTSGSRNEQYF
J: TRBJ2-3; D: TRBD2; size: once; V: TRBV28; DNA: TGTGCCAGCAGTAACCCCTTACTAGCGGGGGGGCGAGATACGCAGTATTTT; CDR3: CASSNPLLAGGRDTQYF
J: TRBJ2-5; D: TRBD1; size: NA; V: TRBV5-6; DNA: TGTGCCAGCAGCTTGGACAGGGGTTTGGGAGAGACCCAGTACTTC; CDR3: CASSLDRGLGETQYF
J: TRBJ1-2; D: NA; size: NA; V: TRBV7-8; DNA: TGTGCCAGCAGCTTAGCACAGGGCAACTATGGCTACACCTTC; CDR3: CASSLAQGNYGYTF
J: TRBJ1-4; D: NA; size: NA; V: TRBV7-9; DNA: TGTGCCAGCAGCCGACCGGGGTCTAATGAAAAACTGTTTTTT; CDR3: CASSRPGSNEKLFF